Here is one T cell receptor (beta chain) with its context. As yet, its antigen is unknown. Sequencing relied on immunoSEQ assay v3.0, run at survey level. Produced via immunoSEQ multiplex PCR; TCRdb's table is partial and in-frame only. The sample includes 25,000 to 35,000 clones, approximately 90% seen only once; the top ten take 4.2%. The entry originates in a study of long-term antiretroviral therapy in people with HIV. Study summary: The 2015 recommendation for immediate ART came about a decade after the earliest samples. Study-level findings and limits: Compared with controls, HIV repertoires showed narrower CDR3 length ranges. Blood, drawn from the mid-2000s to the late 2010s, may reflect older ART regimens. Records did not include ART adherence, viral resistance or therapy changes.

Trimming removed 5 bases from V and 3 bases from J, with 17 bases in between. The length of the CDR3 is 15 residues. Germline V gene lookup returns CDR1 SGHVS and CDR2 FQNEAQ. This TCR derives from a young man with HIV. This chain links TRBV7-8 with TRBJ2-7; possible D gene TRBD1, 6 bases. Sequenced material: unsorted PBMCs, taken 3.1 years after starting antiretroviral therapy. The CDR3: CASSVLPGQNYEQYF. The DNA of the CDR3 is TGTGCCAGCAGCGTTTTACCGGGACAAAACTACGAGCAGTACTTC.